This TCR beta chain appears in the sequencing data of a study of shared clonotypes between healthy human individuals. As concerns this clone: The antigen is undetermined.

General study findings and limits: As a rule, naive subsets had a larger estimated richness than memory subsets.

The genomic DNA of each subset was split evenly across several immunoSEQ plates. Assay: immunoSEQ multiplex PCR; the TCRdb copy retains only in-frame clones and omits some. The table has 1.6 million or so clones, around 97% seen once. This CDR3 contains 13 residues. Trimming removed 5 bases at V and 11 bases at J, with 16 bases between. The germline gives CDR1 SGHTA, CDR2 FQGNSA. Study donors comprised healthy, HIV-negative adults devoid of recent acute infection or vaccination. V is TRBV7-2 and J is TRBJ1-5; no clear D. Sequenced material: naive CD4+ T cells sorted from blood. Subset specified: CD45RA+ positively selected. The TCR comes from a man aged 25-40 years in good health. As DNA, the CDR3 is TGTGCCAGCAGCCTTTTGGTTGGGGAAGCCCAGCATTTT. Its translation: CASSLLVGEAQHF. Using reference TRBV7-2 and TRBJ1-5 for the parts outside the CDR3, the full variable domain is GAGVSQSPSNKVTEKGKDVELRCDPISGHTALYWYRQSLGQGLEFLIYFQGNSAPDKSGLPSDRFSAERTGGSVSTLTIQRTQQEDSAVYLCASSLLVGEAQHFGDGTRLSIL.